Sequencing of this T cell receptor (beta chain) was carried out in a study of regulatory T cells in long-lasting Graves disease. Points from the study as a whole: Segments TRBV28, TRBJ1-2 and TRBJ2-5 showed preferential usage in persistent disease. Owing to a sample size that was small, accuracy may have been reduced.

As for time point: newly diagnosed GD, antithyroid drugs for less than 3 months. Preparation of the TCR library used RNA extracted from PBMCs. Trimming at V came to 4 bases and at J to 2 bases, leaving 2 bases not matched to a gene. The CDR3 totals 14 residues. Germline loops: CDR1 MNHNS, CDR2 SASEGT. In its sample, this clonotype was seen many times. Its specificity is not known. With iRepertoire HTBI primers and Arm-PCR of CDR3 regions, TCR beta libraries were built. TCRdb processed the multiplex PCR reads anew with MiXCR; each CDR3 protein has one entry. Of about 610,000 distinct CDR3 sequences listed, more than 15% are singletons. These data also formed part of another study, on T cells in Graves' hyperthyroidism and ophthalmopathy. As that report states: Ophthalmopathy was model-predicted a median around seven months pre-onset.

The rearrangement links TRBV6-1 to TRBJ2-5; TRBD1 matches at 9 bases. The sequence came from a man in his late teens or twenties with Graves disease. The sequencing here drew on peripheral blood mononuclear cells (PBMCs), taken at new diagnosis, from a patient treated with antithyroid drugs. CDR3 amino acids: CASSGTGEQETQYF. The CDR3 DNA reads TGTGCCAGCAGTGGGACAGGGGAGCAAGAGACCCAGTACTTC.